What follows is one T cell receptor beta chain and its context. With survey level as its setting, the immunoSEQ assay was v3.0. Samples were sequenced targeting about 40,000-50,000 T-cell genomes each. The method was immunoSEQ multiplex PCR; TCRdb's version includes in-frame clones alone and lacks a portion of them. The sample records approximately 21,000 clones, 90% being singletons. The sample comes from a study of long-term antiretroviral therapy in people with HIV. Source: unsorted PBMCs, taken about 4.6 years before starting antiretroviral therapy. This TCR derives from a woman under 40 with HIV.

The CDR3 region is CATGAYNTGELFF. The CDR3 DNA reads TGTGCCACAGGGGCCTATAACACCGGGGAGCTGTTTTTT. This sequence joins TRBV2 and TRBJ2-2; D may be TRBD1 (6 bases). CDR1 and CDR2 (germline): SNHLY, FYNNEI. V shed 10 bases and J shed 2 bases, with 11 bases lying between them. The CDR3 contains 13 residues.